The source of this T cell receptor (beta chain) is a study of blood T cell repertoires in COVID-19. Study context: The study drew acute and convalescent COVID-19 samples from the United States, Italy and Spain.

The CDR3 has 14 amino acids. Trimming took 6 bases from V and 4 from J, leaving 15 bases between them. Per the germline V gene, CDR1 is MNHNY and CDR2 is SVGAGI (reference sequence). This clone has just a few counts. Data came from immunoSEQ multiplex PCR; TCRdb stores just in-frame clones and leaves some out. The profile shows approximately 260,000 clones, around four fifths of them singletons. The chain combines TRBV6-6 with TRBJ1-1; tentative D call: TRBD1 (6 bases). This receptor was taken from a man aged 55 to 70 who had recovered from COVID-19. The specimen sequenced was peripheral blood. The CDR3 sequence: CASRDQGYSTEAFF. The CDR3 region has the DNA TGTGCCAGCAGGGATCAGGGGTACAGCACTGAAGCTTTCTTT.